A single sample gave rise to the 3 T cell receptor beta chains below, sequenced in a study of fetal regulatory T cell absence and autoimmunity. The method was immunoSEQ multiplex PCR; TCRdb's version includes in-frame clones alone and lacks a portion of them. The sample lists tens of thousands of clones; about 86% were seen once. Sequencing input: cord blood. These TCRs come from a newborn boy with IPEX syndrome.

The CDR3 region is CASRGRTEAFF. As DNA, the CDR3 is TGTGCCAGCAGAGGGAGGACTGAAGCTTTCTTT. The V call is TRBV2, the J call TRBJ1-1; D uncertain. Germline lookup yields CDR1 SNHLY and CDR2 FYNNEI. The CDR3 is made up of 11 amino acids. V lost 6 bases, J lost 5 bases, and 7 bases lay in between.

The V call is TRBV29-1, the J call TRBJ1-5; D not certain. CDR3 length equals 13 residues. CDR1 and CDR2 from the germline V gene are SQVTM and ANQGSEA. V lost 4 bases, J lost 0 bases, and 7 bases lay in between. CDR3 region: CSVGGNSNQPQHF. The CDR3 DNA reads as TGCAGCGTTGGAGGTAATAGCAATCAGCCCCAGCATTTT. Looking up the rest from reference TRBV29-1 and TRBJ1-5 gives the full variable domain: SAVISQKPSRDICQRGTSLTIQCQVDSQVTMMFWYRQQPGQSLTLIATANQGSEATYESGFVIDKFPISRPNLTFSTLTVSNMSPEDSSIYLCSVGGNSNQPQHFGDGTRLSIL.

The chain employs TRBV5-1 and TRBJ2-3, with TRBD2 identical over 8 bases. Germline V CDR1 and CDR2: SGHRS, YFSETQ. This CDR3 comprises 16 residues. Trimming took 6 bases from V and 4 from J; bases not matched to a gene: 13. The CDR3 reads CASTPQLAVGPDTQYF. CDR3 nucleotide sequence: TGCGCCAGCACCCCTCAACTAGCGGTCGGCCCAGATACGCAGTATTTT.